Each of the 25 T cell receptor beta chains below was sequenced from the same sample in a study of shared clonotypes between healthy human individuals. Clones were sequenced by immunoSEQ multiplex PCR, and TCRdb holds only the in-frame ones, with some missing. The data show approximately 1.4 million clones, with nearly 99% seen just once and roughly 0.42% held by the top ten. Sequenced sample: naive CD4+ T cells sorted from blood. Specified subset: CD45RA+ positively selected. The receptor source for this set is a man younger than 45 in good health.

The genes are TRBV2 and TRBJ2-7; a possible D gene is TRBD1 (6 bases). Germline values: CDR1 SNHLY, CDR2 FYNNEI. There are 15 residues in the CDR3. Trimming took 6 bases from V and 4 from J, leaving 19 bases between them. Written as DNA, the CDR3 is TGTGCCAGCAGCAAGGACGGCCTACAGGGTTACGAGCAGTACTTC. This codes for CASSKDGLQGYEQYF.

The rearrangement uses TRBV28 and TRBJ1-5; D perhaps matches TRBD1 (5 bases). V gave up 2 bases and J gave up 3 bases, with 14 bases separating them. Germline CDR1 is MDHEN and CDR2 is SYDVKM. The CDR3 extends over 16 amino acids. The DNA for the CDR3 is TGTGCCAGCAGTTTAGGTGCAGGGTTCTACAATCAGCCCCAGCATTTT. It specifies CASSLGAGFYNQPQHF.

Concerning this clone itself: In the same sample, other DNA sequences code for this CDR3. The CDR3, as DNA: TGCGCCAGCAGCTTACAGGGGGCTGGGGCCAACGTCCTGACTTTC. Translation gives CASSLQGAGANVLTF. This chain links TRBV5-1 with TRBJ2-6, with 8 nucleotides matching TRBD1. The CDR3 spans 15 residues. Losses at the gene ends were 2 bases for V and 2 bases for J; bases not matched to a gene: 0. Looked up from germline, CDR1 is SGHRS and CDR2 is YFSETQ.

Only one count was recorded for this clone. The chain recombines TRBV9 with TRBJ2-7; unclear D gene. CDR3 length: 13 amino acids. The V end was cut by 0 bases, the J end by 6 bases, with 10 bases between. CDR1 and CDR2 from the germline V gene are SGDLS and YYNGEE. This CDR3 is CASSVGGNSEQYF. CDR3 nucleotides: TGTGCCAGCAGCGTAGGTGGGAACTCCGAGCAGTACTTC.

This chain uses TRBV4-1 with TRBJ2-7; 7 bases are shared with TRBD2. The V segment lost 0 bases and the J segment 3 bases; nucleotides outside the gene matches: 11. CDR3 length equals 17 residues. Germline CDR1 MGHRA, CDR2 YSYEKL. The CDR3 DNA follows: TGCGCCAGCAGCCAAGATAGGGAAGCGGGGAACTACTACGAGCAGTACTTC. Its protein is CASSQDREAGNYYEQYF.

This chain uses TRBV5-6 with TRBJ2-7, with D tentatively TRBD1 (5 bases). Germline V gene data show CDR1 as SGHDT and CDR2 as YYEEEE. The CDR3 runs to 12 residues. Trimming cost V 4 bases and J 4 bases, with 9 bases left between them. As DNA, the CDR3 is TGTGCCAGCAGCGTGCAGGGTTACGAGCAGTACTTC. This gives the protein CASSVQGYEQYF.

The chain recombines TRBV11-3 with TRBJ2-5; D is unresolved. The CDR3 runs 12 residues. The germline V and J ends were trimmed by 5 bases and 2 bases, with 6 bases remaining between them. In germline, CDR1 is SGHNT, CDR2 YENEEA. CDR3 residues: CASSRKQETQYF. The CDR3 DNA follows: TGTGCCAGCAGCCGCAAGCAAGAGACCCAGTACTTC.

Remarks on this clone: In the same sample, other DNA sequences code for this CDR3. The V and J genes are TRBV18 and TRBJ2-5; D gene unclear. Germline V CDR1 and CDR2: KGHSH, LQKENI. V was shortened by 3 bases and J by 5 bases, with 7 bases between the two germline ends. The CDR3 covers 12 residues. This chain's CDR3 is CASSPQRETQYF. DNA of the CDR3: TGTGCCAGCTCACCTCAGAGGGAGACCCAGTACTTC.

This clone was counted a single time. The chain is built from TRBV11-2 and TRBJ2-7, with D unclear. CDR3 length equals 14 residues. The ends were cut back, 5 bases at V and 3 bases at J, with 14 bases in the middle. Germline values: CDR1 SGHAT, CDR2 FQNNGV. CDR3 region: CASSRPSSFYEQYF. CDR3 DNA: TGTGCCAGCAGCCGACCCAGTAGTTTCTACGAGCAGTACTTC.

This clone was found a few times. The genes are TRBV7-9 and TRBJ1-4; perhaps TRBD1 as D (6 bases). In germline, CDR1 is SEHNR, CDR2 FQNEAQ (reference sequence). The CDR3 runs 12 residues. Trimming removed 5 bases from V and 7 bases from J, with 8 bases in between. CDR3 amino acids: CASSPGAEKLFF. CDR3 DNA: TGTGCCAGCAGCCCAGGGGCTGAAAAACTGTTTTTT.

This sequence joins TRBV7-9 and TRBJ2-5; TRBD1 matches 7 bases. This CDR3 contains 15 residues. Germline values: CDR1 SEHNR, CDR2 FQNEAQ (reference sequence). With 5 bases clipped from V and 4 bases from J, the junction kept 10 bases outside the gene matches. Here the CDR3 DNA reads TGTGCCAGCAGCGCCCGCCCAGGGGGTGTAGAGACCCAGTACTTC. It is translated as CASSARPGGVETQYF.

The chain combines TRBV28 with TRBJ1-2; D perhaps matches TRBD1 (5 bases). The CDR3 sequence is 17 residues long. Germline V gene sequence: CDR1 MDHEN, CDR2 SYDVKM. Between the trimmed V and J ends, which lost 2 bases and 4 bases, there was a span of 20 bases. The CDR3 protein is CASSLGAGPQLGYGYTF. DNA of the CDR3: TGTGCCAGCAGTTTAGGGGCAGGTCCACAACTAGGCTATGGCTACACCTTC.

CDR3 DNA: TGTGCCAGCAGCGTAGGGGAGGAGTATGGCTACACCTTC. Its translation is CASSVGEEYGYTF. The V gene is TRBV9, the J gene TRBJ1-2; D remains ambiguous. The germline V gene has CDR1 SGDLS and CDR2 YYNGEE. This CDR3 spans 13 amino acids. V was cut by 0 bases and J by 5 bases, with 8 bases left in between.

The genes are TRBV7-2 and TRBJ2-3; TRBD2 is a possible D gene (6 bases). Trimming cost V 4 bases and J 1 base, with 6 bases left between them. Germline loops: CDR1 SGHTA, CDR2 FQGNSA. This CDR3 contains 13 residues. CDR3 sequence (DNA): TGTGCCAGCAGCTGGGGGGGCACAGATACGCAGTATTTT. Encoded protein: CASSWGGTDTQYF.

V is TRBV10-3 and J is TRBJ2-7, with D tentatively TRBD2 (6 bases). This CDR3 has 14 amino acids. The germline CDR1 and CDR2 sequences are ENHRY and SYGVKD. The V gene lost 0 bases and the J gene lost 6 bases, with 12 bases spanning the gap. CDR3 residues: CAISESGRDLEQYF. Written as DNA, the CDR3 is TGTGCCATCAGTGAGTCCGGGCGGGACCTCGAGCAGTACTTC.

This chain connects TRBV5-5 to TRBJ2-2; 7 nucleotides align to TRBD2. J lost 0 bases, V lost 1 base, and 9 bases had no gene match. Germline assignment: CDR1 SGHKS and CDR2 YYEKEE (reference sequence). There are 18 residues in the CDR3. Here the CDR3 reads CASSLHAGGFANTGELFF. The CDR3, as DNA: TGTGCCAGCAGCTTGCACGCCGGGGGGTTCGCGAACACCGGGGAGCTGTTTTTT.

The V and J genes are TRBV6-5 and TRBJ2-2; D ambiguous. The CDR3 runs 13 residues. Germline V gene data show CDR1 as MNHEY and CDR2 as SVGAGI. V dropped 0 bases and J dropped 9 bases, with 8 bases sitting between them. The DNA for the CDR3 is TGTGCCAGCAGTTACTCGCGTAGCAGGGAGCTGTTTTTT. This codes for CASSYSRSRELFF.

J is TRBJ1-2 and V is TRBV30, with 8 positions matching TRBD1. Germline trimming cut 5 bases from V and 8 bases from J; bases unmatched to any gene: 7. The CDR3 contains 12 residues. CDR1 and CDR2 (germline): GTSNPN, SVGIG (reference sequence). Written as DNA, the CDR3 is TGTGCCTGGGCGGACAGGGTAGGAGGCTACACCTTC. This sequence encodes CAWADRVGGYTF.

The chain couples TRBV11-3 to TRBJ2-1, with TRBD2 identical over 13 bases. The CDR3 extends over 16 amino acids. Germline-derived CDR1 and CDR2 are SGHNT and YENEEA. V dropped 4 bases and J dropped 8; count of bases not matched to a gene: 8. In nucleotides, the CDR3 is TGTGCCAGCAGCTCCCTGACTAGCGGGAGGTGGTATGAGCAGTTCTTC. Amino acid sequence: CASSSLTSGRWYEQFF.

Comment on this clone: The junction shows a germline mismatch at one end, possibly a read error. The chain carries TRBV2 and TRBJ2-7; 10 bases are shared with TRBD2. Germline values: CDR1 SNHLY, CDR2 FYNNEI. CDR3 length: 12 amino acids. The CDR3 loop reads CASSEAPLAGDF. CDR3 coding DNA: TGTGCCAGCAGTGAAGCGCCTCTAGCGGGAGACTTC. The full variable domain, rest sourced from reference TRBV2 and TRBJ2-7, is EPEVTQTPSHQVTQMGQEVILRCVPISNHLYFYWYRQILGQKVEFLVSFYNNEISEKSEIFDDQFSVERPDGSNFTLKIRSTKLEDSAMYFCASSEAPLAGDFGPGTRLTVT.

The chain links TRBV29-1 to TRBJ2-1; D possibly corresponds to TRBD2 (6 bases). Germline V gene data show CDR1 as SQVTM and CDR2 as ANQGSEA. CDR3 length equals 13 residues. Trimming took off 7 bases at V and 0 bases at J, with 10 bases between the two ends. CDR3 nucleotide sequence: TGCAGCGATAGCGGATTCTCCTACAATGAGCAGTTCTTC. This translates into CSDSGFSYNEQFF.

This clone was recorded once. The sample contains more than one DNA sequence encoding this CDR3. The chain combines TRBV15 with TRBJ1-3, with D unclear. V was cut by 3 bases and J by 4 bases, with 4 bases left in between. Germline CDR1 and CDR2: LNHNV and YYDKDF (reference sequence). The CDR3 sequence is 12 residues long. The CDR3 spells CATSRAGNTIYF. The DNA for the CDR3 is TGTGCCACCAGCAGGGCCGGAAACACCATATATTTT.

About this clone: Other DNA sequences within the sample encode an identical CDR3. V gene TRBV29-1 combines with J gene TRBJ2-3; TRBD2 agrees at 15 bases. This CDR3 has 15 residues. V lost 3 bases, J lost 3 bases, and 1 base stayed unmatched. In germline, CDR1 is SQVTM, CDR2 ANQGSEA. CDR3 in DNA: TGCAGCGTTGATGGGACTAGCGGGAGGACAGATACGCAGTATTTT. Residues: CSVDGTSGRTDTQYF.

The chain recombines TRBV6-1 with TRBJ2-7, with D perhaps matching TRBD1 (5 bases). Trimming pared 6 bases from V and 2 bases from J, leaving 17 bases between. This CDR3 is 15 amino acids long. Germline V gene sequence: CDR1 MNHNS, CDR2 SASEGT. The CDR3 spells CASSTPDNRAYEQYF. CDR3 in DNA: TGTGCCAGCAGCACCCCGGACAACCGAGCCTACGAGCAGTACTTC.

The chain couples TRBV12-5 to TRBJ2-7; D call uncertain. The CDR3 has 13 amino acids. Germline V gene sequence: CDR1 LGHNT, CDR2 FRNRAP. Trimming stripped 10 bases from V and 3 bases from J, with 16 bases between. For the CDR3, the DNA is TGTGCTATAATCTTCATGGAGTACTACGAGCAGTACTTC. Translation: CAIIFMEYYEQYF.